The clone carrying this TCR beta chain was counted only a few times. Antigen specificity is unknown. The data belong to a study of CD8 T cells in ankylosing spondylitis. Broader study findings: Blood from ankylosing spondylitis patients appeared to carry a characteristic roughly 8-variant TCR beta motif. Disease-associated clones were reportedly significantly overrepresented in matched ankylosing spondylitis synovial fluid. Disease-linked clones displayed a CD8+ phenotype and appeared relatively rarely in peripheral blood.

This CDR3 has 11 amino acids. Per the germline V gene, CDR1 is MNHEY and CDR2 is SMNVEV (reference sequence). V gave up 7 bases and J gave up 0 bases, with 1 base separating them. Researchers built TCR beta libraries using quantitative 5'-RACE with molecular barcodes. TCRdb reprocessed the 5' RACE reads with MiXCR, giving one entry per CDR3 protein. The table has approximately 200,000 distinct CDR3 sequences, roughly 12% seen once; the top ten hold about 15%. Sequenced sample: blood, either unsorted or a sorted T cell fraction (not recorded which). This sequence joins TRBV27 and TRBJ2-1, with D hard to call. This TCR derives from a male donor with ankylosing spondylitis or in good health (not recorded which). CDR3 bases: TGTGCCAGCACCTCCTACAATGAGCAGTTCTTC. It codes for CASTSYNEQFF.